The 2 T cell receptor beta chains below were found in one sample sequenced in a study of cytomegalovirus exposure and HLA in healthy donors. The primer mix had 60 Vbeta and 13 Jbeta primers. This table comes from immunoSEQ multiplex PCR, and its TCRdb copy is limited to in-frame clones, with some not included. In the table there are 150,000 to 200,000 clones, approximately 76% of which are singletons. The sequenced sample was PBMCs. The receptors originated from a man aged 60 to 75 in good health and CMV-seronegative.

This clone was detected only a few times. CDR3 DNA sequence: TGTGCCAGCACCGTAAACTCGGGAGTCGAAGCTTTCTTT. Its protein is CASTVNSGVEAFF. The chain is built from TRBV7-9 and TRBJ1-1, with D hard to call. The CDR3 spans 13 residues. CDR1 and CDR2 (germline): SEHNR, FQNEAQ (reference sequence). Trimming shortened V by 7 bases and J by 8 bases, and 17 bases separated the two germline ends.

This clone was detected a few times. The rearrangement joins TRBV5-1 to TRBJ1-4; 8 nucleotides align to TRBD1. The CDR3 contains 17 residues. CDR1 is SGHRS, CDR2 YFSETQ, per germline. Trimming removed 0 bases from V and 2 bases from J; junction bases left unmatched: 6. CDR3 coding DNA: TGCGCCAGCAGCTTGGGGCAGGGGGCGAGGACTAATGAAAAACTGTTTTTT. As protein: CASSLGQGARTNEKLFF.